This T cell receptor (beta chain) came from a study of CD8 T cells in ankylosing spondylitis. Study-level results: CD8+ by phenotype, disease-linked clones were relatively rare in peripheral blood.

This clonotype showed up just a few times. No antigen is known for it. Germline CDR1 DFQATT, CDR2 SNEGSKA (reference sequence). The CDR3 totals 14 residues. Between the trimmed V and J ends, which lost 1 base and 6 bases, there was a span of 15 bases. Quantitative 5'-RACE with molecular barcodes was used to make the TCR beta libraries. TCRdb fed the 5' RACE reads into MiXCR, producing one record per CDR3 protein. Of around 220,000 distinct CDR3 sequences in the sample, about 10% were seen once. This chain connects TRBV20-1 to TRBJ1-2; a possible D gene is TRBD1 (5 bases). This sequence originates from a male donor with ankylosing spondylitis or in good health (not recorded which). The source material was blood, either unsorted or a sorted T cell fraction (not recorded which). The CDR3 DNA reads TGCAGTGCTAGAGGGGGGGAGTCTCTCAATGGCTACACCTTC. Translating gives CSARGGESLNGYTF.